This T cell receptor beta chain was recovered during a study of cytomegalovirus exposure and HLA in healthy donors. Study results and limitations: An analysis done earlier found most TCR beta V segments productive about 87% or about 30% of the time. HLA alleles showed associations with approximately 15,000 TCR beta sequences in a later analysis, at a 0.05 false discovery rate. Some V segments, including TRBV6-2 and TRBV6-3, were excluded as indistinguishable.

To note about this clone: Antigen unknown.

PCR used 60 Vbeta primers and 13 Jbeta primers. Per the study methods: Unique TCR beta chains numbered around 80 million in a later analysis, with roughly 10 million shared. Sequenced by immunoSEQ multiplex PCR; TCRdb stores in-frame clones only, minus some. V, J and clone size were drawn from that table, and D and trimming were deduced from the DNA. The profile shows 80,000 to 100,000 clones, 65% to 75% of them singletons. The junction had 1 base not matched to a gene; V was cut back by 0 bases and J by 3 bases. Germline CDR1 reads SGDLS; CDR2 reads YYNGEE. The CDR3 covers 15 residues. The sequence was obtained from a man younger than 45 in good health and CMV-seropositive. The material sequenced was PBMCs. The chain employs TRBV9 and TRBJ2-5; 11 bases are shared with TRBD2. CDR3 region: CASSVGSGREETQYF. CDR3 DNA sequence: TGTGCCAGCAGCGTAGGTAGCGGGAGGGAAGAGACCCAGTACTTC.